The 26 T cell receptor beta chains below were found in one sample sequenced in a study of circulating and synovial CD4+ cells in juvenile arthritis. Sequencing used immunoSEQ multiplex PCR; TCRdb keeps in-frame clones, though not all of them. The table lists approximately 36,000 clones, around 95% of them singletons. The sequencing sample was made of CD4+ T cells from blood. The receptors shown here come from a human donor with juvenile idiopathic arthritis.

This clone showed up just once. The chain joins TRBV2 to TRBJ1-1; a possible D gene is TRBD1 (5 bases). This CDR3 is built from 14 residues. The V end was cut by 4 bases, the J end by 5 bases, with 14 bases between. Germline V gives CDR1 SNHLY, CDR2 FYNNEI. The CDR3 is CASSAGQMGTEAFF. In DNA form, the CDR3 reads TGTGCCAGCAGTGCAGGGCAGATGGGGACTGAAGCTTTCTTT.

The rearrangement links TRBV2 to TRBJ1-5, with TRBD1 matching 10 bases. Trimming at V came to 5 bases and at J to 3 bases, leaving 4 bases not matched to a gene. Per the germline V gene, CDR1 is SNHLY and CDR2 is FYNNEI. This CDR3 has 15 residues. The CDR3 loop is CASSMGQGNNQPQHF. The CDR3 coding sequence is TGTGCCAGCAGTATGGGACAGGGGAACAATCAGCCCCAGCATTTT.

In DNA, the CDR3 is TGTGCCAGCAGCCCCACCGTAGCGGGGGGGCAAGAGACCCAGTACTTC. Translated, it gives CASSPTVAGGQETQYF. J is TRBJ2-5 and V is TRBV7-8, with 11 bases fitting TRBD2. The CDR3 sequence is 16 residues long. The V gene end was trimmed by 5 bases and the J gene end by 2 bases; junction bases not matched to a gene: 7. Germline assignment: CDR1 SGHVS and CDR2 FQNEAQ.

V gene TRBV5-1 combines with J gene TRBJ1-4; D uncertain. Germline-derived CDR1 and CDR2 are SGHRS and YFSETQ. V dropped 0 bases and J dropped 4 bases, with 7 bases sitting between them. This CDR3 is 14 amino acids long. The CDR3 here is CASSLGAVNEKLFF. The CDR3 coding sequence is TGCGCCAGCAGCTTGGGGGCAGTTAATGAAAAACTGTTTTTT.

J is TRBJ2-5 and V is TRBV7-2; D not resolved. The germline V gene encodes CDR1 SGHTA and CDR2 FQGNSA. CDR3 length: 14 amino acids. V lost 0 bases and J 3 bases, leaving 8 bases between the germline ends. CDR3 sequence reads: CASSLAKQKETQYF. In DNA, the CDR3 is TGTGCCAGCAGCTTAGCAAAACAGAAAGAGACCCAGTACTTC. Combining the CDR3 with reference TRBV7-2 and TRBJ2-5 gives the whole variable domain GAGVSQSPSNKVTEKGKDVELRCDPISGHTALYWYRQSLGQGLEFLIYFQGNSAPDKSGLPSDRFSAERTGGSVSTLTIQRTQQEDSAVYLCASSLAKQKETQYFGPGTRLLVL.

The chain employs TRBV5-6 and TRBJ2-7, with 8 bases fitting TRBD2. The V gene end was trimmed by 3 bases and the J gene end by 1 base; junction bases not matched to a gene: 15. Germline V lookup: CDR1 SGHDT, CDR2 YYEEEE. The CDR3 spans 18 residues. The CDR3 DNA sequence: TGTGCCAGCAGCTCCTTTCGGGGGGGCCGCCGACCGTCCTACGAGCAGTACTTC. This gives the protein CASSSFRGGRRPSYEQYF.

This chain links TRBV5-1 with TRBJ2-3, with TRBD2 matching over 15 bases. The germline V gene encodes CDR1 SGHRS and CDR2 YFSETQ. J gave up 4 bases and V 3 bases, and 0 bases lay outside the gene matches. The CDR3 contains 15 residues. CDR3 in amino acids: CASSWTSGGADTQYF. CDR3 DNA sequence: TGCGCCAGCAGCTGGACTAGCGGGGGGGCAGATACGCAGTATTTT.

V gene TRBV9 combines with J gene TRBJ2-5; TRBD2 is a possible D gene (6 bases). The tail of the sequence fits TRBJ2-7 better, so the J call may be wrong. CDR1 and CDR2 from the germline V gene are SGDLS and YYNGEE. The CDR3 loop spans 14 amino acids. CDR3 in amino acids: CASSVAGETYEQYF. CDR3 nucleotides: TGTGCCAGCAGCGTAGCGGGAGAAACCTACGAGCAGTACTTC.

The rearrangement joins TRBV5-1 to TRBJ1-3; D is perhaps TRBD1 (6 bases). The CDR3 contains 18 residues. In germline, CDR1 is SGHRS, CDR2 YFSETQ. V gave up 0 bases and J gave up 0 bases, with 16 bases separating them. The chain's CDR3 is CASSLGSTGSYSGNTIYF. The CDR3 region has the DNA TGCGCCAGCAGCTTGGGGTCAACAGGGTCGTACTCTGGAAACACCATATATTTT.

The chain uses TRBV7-2 and TRBJ1-2, with 8 bases matching TRBD1. The CDR3 has 15 residues. From germline, CDR1 is SGHTA and CDR2 FQGNSA. Germline trimming cut 2 bases from V and 4 bases from J; bases unmatched to any gene: 6. In DNA form, the CDR3 reads TGTGCCAGCAGCTTAACGACGGGACAGGTCTATGGCTACACCTTC. As protein: CASSLTTGQVYGYTF.

This chain links TRBV6-5 with TRBJ2-2, with 8 bases aligning to TRBD1. There are 16 residues in the CDR3. CDR1 and CDR2 (germline): MNHEY, SVGAGI. V lost 0 bases to trimming and J lost 1 base; unmatched junction nucleotides: 1. CDR3 amino acids: CASSYSGQVNTGELFF. In DNA, the CDR3 is TGTGCCAGCAGTTACTCGGGACAGGTGAACACCGGGGAGCTGTTTTTT.

CDR3 in DNA: TGTGCCAGCAGTTTCCTTGCCAGGCGCGAAAAACTGTTTTTT. This translates into CASSFLARREKLFF. The chain couples TRBV27 to TRBJ1-4; D gene ambiguous. Trimming cost V 3 bases and J 8 bases, with 13 bases left between them. The CDR3 is 14 amino acids. Germline assignment: CDR1 MNHEY and CDR2 SMNVEV (reference sequence).

This chain joins TRBV7-2 and TRBJ1-3, with D possibly matching TRBD1 (5 bases). The CDR3 loop spans 15 amino acids. V was trimmed by 5 bases and J by 0 bases, leaving 11 bases between them. From germline, CDR1 is SGHTA and CDR2 FQGNSA. Here the CDR3 DNA reads TGTGCCAGCAGCAACAACAGGTTCTCTGGAAACACCATATATTTT. It encodes CASSNNRFSGNTIYF. The full variable domain, its missing parts supplied by reference TRBV7-2 and TRBJ1-3, is GAGVSQSPSNKVTEKGKDVELRCDPISGHTALYWYRQSLGQGLEFLIYFQGNSAPDKSGLPSDRFSAERTGGSVSTLTIQRTQQEDSAVYLCASSNNRFSGNTIYFGEGSWLTVV.

Comment on this clone: An end of the junction differs from the germline gene, which may be a read error. Other DNA variants within this sample encode the same CDR3. J is TRBJ1-6 and V is TRBV30; 8 bases are a match to TRBD1. The germline CDR1 and CDR2 sequences are GTSNPN and SVGIG (reference sequence). The CDR3 totals 14 residues. The CDR3 DNA is TGTGCCTGGAGTGTACGGACAGGGAATTCCCCCCTCCACTTT. Translated: CAWSVRTGNSPLHF.

This chain connects TRBV6-5 to TRBJ2-7; 7 bases are a match to TRBD2. The germline V gene encodes CDR1 MNHEY and CDR2 SVGAGI. V shed 4 bases, J shed 0 bases, and the junction held 3 bases outside the gene matches. This CDR3 spans 14 amino acids. The CDR3 nucleotides are TGTGCCAGCAGTTGGGAGGGAAGCTCCTACGAGCAGTACTTC. It encodes CASSWEGSSYEQYF.

This chain connects TRBV30 to TRBJ1-5, with a tentative D call TRBD1 (5 bases). The ends were cut back, 3 bases at V and 6 bases at J, with 12 bases in the middle. Germline values: CDR1 GTSNPN, CDR2 SVGIG (reference sequence). The CDR3 contains 13 residues. The CDR3 region has the DNA TGTGCCTGGAGCCGGGGGGAGGGTCAGCCCCAGCATTTT. Translation: CAWSRGEGQPQHF.

V gene TRBV4-3 combines with J gene TRBJ2-3; D perhaps matches TRBD1 (5 bases). Germline V lookup: CDR1 LGHNA, CDR2 YSLEER. The length of the CDR3 is 17 residues. Trimming took off 3 bases at V and 2 bases at J, with 18 bases between the two ends. In DNA, the CDR3 is TGCGCCAGCAGCCACTTCTCCACAGGCACCTCCACAGATACGCAGTATTTT. It encodes CASSHFSTGTSTDTQYF.

For the CDR3, the DNA is TGTGCCAGCAGCGCCAACCAGGGCGCCTATGGCTACACCTTC. This encodes CASSANQGAYGYTF. The V and J genes are TRBV7-6 and TRBJ1-2; D is perhaps TRBD1 (5 bases). V was pared by 5 bases and J by 4 bases, with 14 bases between. CDR1 SGHVS and CDR2 FNYEAQ come from the germline V gene. The CDR3 has 14 residues.

V is TRBV6-4 and J is TRBJ1-5; D not resolved. Per the germline V gene, CDR1 is MRHNA and CDR2 is SNTAGT. The CDR3 spans 15 residues. Between the trimmed V and J ends, which lost 5 bases and 4 bases, there was a span of 15 bases. CDR3 region: CASSLPIAANQPQHF. For the CDR3, the DNA is TGTGCCAGCAGTCTACCTATAGCAGCTAATCAGCCCCAGCATTTT.

The rearrangement uses TRBV27 and TRBJ2-1; TRBD2 matches 10 bases. The CDR3 spans 16 residues. Germline CDR1 reads MNHEY; CDR2 reads SMNVEV (reference sequence). The V segment lost 5 bases and the J segment 5 bases; nucleotides outside the gene matches: 9. In DNA form, the CDR3 reads TGTGCCAGCAGTACGTACAGCGGGGGGGCCGACAATGAGCAGTTCTTC. Translating it yields CASSTYSGGADNEQFF.

CDR3 sequence (DNA): TGCGCCAGCAGCCAAGATATTCGGGACAGGGGTCTCCAAGAGACCCAGTACTTC. Its protein is CASSQDIRDRGLQETQYF. V is TRBV4-3 and J is TRBJ2-5; 10 positions agree with TRBD1. The V gene's germline CDR1 is LGHNA and CDR2 YSLEER. The CDR3 runs 18 residues. The V and J ends lost 0 bases and 1 base, in that order; junction bases with no gene match: 8.

The chain combines TRBV6-4 with TRBJ2-1, with 9 bases fitting TRBD1. V lost 6 bases to trimming and J lost 5 bases; unmatched junction nucleotides: 2. Germline V gives CDR1 MRHNA, CDR2 SNTAGT. The CDR3 has 13 residues. This CDR3 is CASRGQGDNEQFF. The CDR3 DNA reads as TGTGCCAGCAGGGGACAGGGCGACAATGAGCAGTTCTTC.

The rearrangement joins TRBV7-9 to TRBJ1-2; 10 nucleotides line up with TRBD1. CDR1 and CDR2 (germline): SEHNR, FQNEAQ (reference sequence). V was pared by 6 bases and J by 2 bases, with 3 bases of the junction left unmatched. The CDR3 is 14 amino acids. CDR3 amino acids: CASSEGQGNYGYTF. The CDR3 DNA reads as TGTGCCAGCAGTGAGGGACAGGGGAACTATGGCTACACCTTC.

This clone was found once. The rearrangement uses TRBV5-1 and TRBJ1-4; no reliable D call. This CDR3 spans 13 amino acids. Trimming removed 1 base from V and 8 bases from J, with 9 bases in between. The germline gives CDR1 SGHRS, CDR2 YFSETQ. This chain's CDR3 is CASSLSGEEKLFF. Here the CDR3 DNA reads TGCGCCAGCAGCTTGTCCGGGGAGGAAAAACTGTTTTTT.

The rearrangement joins TRBV5-4 to TRBJ1-2; the D gene is possibly TRBD1 (6 bases). Trimming took off 8 bases at V and 2 bases at J, with 13 bases between the two ends. CDR1 and CDR2 from the germline V gene are SGHNT and YYREEE (reference sequence). The CDR3 spans 13 residues. The CDR3: CARGADKNYGYTF. The CDR3 DNA sequence: TGTGCCAGGGGGGCGGACAAGAACTATGGCTACACCTTC.

The V call is TRBV19, the J call TRBJ2-2; D is possibly TRBD2 (6 bases). Trimming pared 3 bases from V and 2 bases from J, leaving 10 bases between. CDR1 and CDR2 from the germline V gene are LNHDA and SQIVND (reference sequence). The CDR3 loop spans 15 amino acids. This CDR3 is CASSMWGENTGELFF. CDR3 bases: TGTGCCAGTAGTATGTGGGGGGAAAACACCGGGGAGCTGTTTTTT.